The 20 T cell receptor beta chains listed next were all sequenced from one sample in a study of T cells in Graves' hyperthyroidism and ophthalmopathy. Template material for amplifying TCR beta CDR3 regions consisted of RNA transcripts. An initial round of RT-PCR targeting the TCR CDR3 relied on the HTBI primer set. TCRdb processed the multiplex PCR reads anew with MiXCR; each CDR3 protein has one entry. The profile shows fewer than 600,000 distinct CDR3 sequences, under 15% of them singletons. Source material: blood. The source of these receptors is a woman under 30 with Graves' hyperthyroidism.

This clonotype was detected ten times or more. The gene calls are TRBV2 and TRBJ2-1; D not resolved. This CDR3 has 14 amino acids. V lost 3 bases and J lost 5, with 11 bases in between. Germline V gives CDR1 SNHLY, CDR2 FYNNEI. In nucleotides, the CDR3 is TGTGCCAGCAGTGATGGGCTCTTCGACAATGAGCAGTTCTTC. It translates to CASSDGLFDNEQFF.

The J gene is TRBJ2-3, the V gene TRBV4-2; tentatively, D is TRBD2 (6 bases). This CDR3 is 14 amino acids long. Trimming removed 1 base from V and 4 bases from J, with 9 bases in between. Germline assignment: CDR1 LGHNA and CDR2 YNFKEQ. The CDR3 nucleotides are TGTGCCAGCAGCCAAGGGGAGGTAGCAGATACGCAGTATTTT. It yields the protein CASSQGEVADTQYF.

This clonotype was recorded many times. The chain has TRBV30 and TRBJ2-5; either TRBD1 or TRBD2 may fit D (5 bases each). The CDR3 sequence is 15 residues long. The germline V gene has CDR1 GTSNPN and CDR2 SVGIG (reference sequence). V lost 2 bases and J 5 bases, leaving 18 bases between the germline ends. CDR3 bases: TGTGCCTGGAGTCTAGGGACCTCCAGGGCCGAGACCCAGTACTTC. Its translation is CAWSLGTSRAETQYF.

There are many counts of this clonotype. The chain carries TRBV2 and TRBJ1-2; D ambiguous. Germline CDR1 and CDR2: SNHLY and FYNNEI. Between the trimmed V and J ends, which lost 3 bases and 13 bases, there was a span of 3 bases. This CDR3 spans 8 amino acids. DNA of the CDR3: TGTGCCAGCAGTGAGGGCACCTTC. Protein: CASSEGTF. Complete variable domain (other parts from reference TRBV2 and TRBJ1-2): EPEVTQTPSHQVTQMGQEVILRCVPISNHLYFYWYRQILGQKVEFLVSFYNNEISEKSEIFDDQFSVERPDGSNFTLKIRSTKLEDSAMYFCASSEGTFGSGTRLTVV.

Points on this clonotype: This may be a read error, as it is one base from a much larger clone. This chain's CDR3 is CAISIMSGGNNEQFF. The CDR3 DNA is TGTGCCATTAGTATAATGAGCGGGGGGAACAATGAGCAGTTCTTC. The gene calls are TRBV19 and TRBJ2-1; TRBD2 matches at 9 bases. Germline-derived CDR1 and CDR2 are LNHDA and SQIVND (reference sequence). There are 15 residues in the CDR3.

This clonotype was seen at least ten times. The V and J genes are TRBV24-1 and TRBJ1-5; D is possibly TRBD1 (6 bases). Germline values: CDR1 KGHDR, CDR2 SFDVKD. The V and J ends lost 5 bases and 3 bases respectively, with 13 bases between them. This CDR3 comprises 15 residues. CDR3 DNA sequence: TGTGCCACCAGTGCGGGGGGGCGAGTCAATCAGCCCCAGCATTTT. Its translation is CATSAGGRVNQPQHF.

This chain connects TRBV29-1 to TRBJ1-2, with D unclear. The CDR3 has 12 amino acids. Germline lookup yields CDR1 SQVTM and CDR2 ANQGSEA. V was clipped by 3 bases and J by 7 bases, with 12 bases between them. CDR3 protein: CSVDTGIGGYTF. DNA for the CDR3: TGCAGCGTTGACACTGGGATAGGTGGCTACACCTTC.

This clonotype was seen a handful of times. The genes are TRBV3-1 and TRBJ1-1; 7 bases fit TRBD1. The CDR3 runs to 12 residues. Germline V CDR1 and CDR2: LGHDT, YNNKEL (reference sequence). Trimming took 5 bases from V and 10 from J; bases not matched to a gene: 7. CDR3 nucleotides: TGTGCCAGCAGCAAGGGGGCAGCTGGAGCTTTCTTT. It specifies CASSKGAAGAFF.

This clonotype was seen repeatedly, ten times or more. V usage is TRBV5-1 and J usage is TRBJ1-1; D is ambiguous. The CDR3 runs 15 residues. Per germline, CDR1 SGHRS and CDR2 YFSETQ. V was clipped by 3 bases and J by 3 bases, with 15 bases between them. Here the CDR3 reads CASSWGAGSHTEAFF. Here the CDR3 DNA reads TGCGCCAGCAGCTGGGGAGCGGGAAGCCACACTGAAGCTTTCTTT.

This clonotype has a count of ten or more. As DNA, the CDR3 is TGTGCCTGGAGTGTGACAGGGGGCACCACTGAAGCTTTCTTT. This codes for CAWSVTGGTTEAFF. The V gene is TRBV30, the J gene TRBJ1-1, with 10 nucleotides matching TRBD1. This CDR3 comprises 14 residues. Germline-derived CDR1 and CDR2 are GTSNPN and SVGIG (reference sequence). The V gene end was trimmed by 0 bases and the J gene end by 4 bases; junction bases not matched to a gene: 2.

This chain links TRBV9 with TRBJ2-7; perhaps TRBD2 as D (6 bases). Trimming cost V 0 bases and J 4 bases, with 14 bases left between them. The CDR3 totals 15 residues. Germline V gene data show CDR1 as SGDLS and CDR2 as YYNGEE. CDR3 in amino acids: CASSVAGVAAYEQYF. DNA of the CDR3: TGTGCCAGCAGCGTAGCGGGGGTTGCGGCGTACGAGCAGTACTTC.

This clonotype was detected many times. V is TRBV11-3 and J is TRBJ2-3; tentative D call: TRBD2 (7 bases). The CDR3 has 16 residues. Germline V gene sequence: CDR1 SGHNT, CDR2 YENEEA. Trimming stripped 5 bases from V and 3 bases from J, with 18 bases between. CDR3 in DNA: TGTGCCAGCAGCACCACACAGGGAGGGAGGACAGATACGCAGTATTTT. This sequence encodes CASSTTQGGRTDTQYF. The whole variable domain, remainder taken from reference TRBV11-3 and TRBJ2-3, is EAGVVQSPRYKIIEKKQPVAFWCNPISGHNTLYWYLQNLGQGPELLIRYENEEAVDDSQLPKDRFSAERLKGVDSTLKIQPAELGDSAVYLCASSTTQGGRTDTQYFGPGTRLTVL.

This clonotype was observed many times. An end of the junction does not agree with germline; a read error may underlie this. This chain connects TRBV10-2 to TRBJ2-3; TRBD1 might be the D (6 bases). CDR1 and CDR2 from the germline V gene are WSHSY and SAAADI. The CDR3 consists of 18 residues. The CDR3 DNA follows: TGCGCGAGCAAGGGGGAAAATCAGCTAGCCCTTCTCACAGATACGCAGTATTTT. Amino acids: CASKGENQLALLTDTQYF.

This clonotype was recorded many times. CDR3 bases: TGTGCCAGCAGCTCCAGCGTGGGGAACTATGGCTACACCTTC. Its protein product is CASSSSVGNYGYTF. The chain joins TRBV11-1 to TRBJ1-2; D unresolved. The CDR3 extends over 14 amino acids. CDR1 SGHAT and CDR2 FQDESV come from the germline V gene (reference sequence). V shed 4 bases and J shed 2 bases, with 11 bases lying between them. Drawing the rest from reference TRBV11-1 and TRBJ1-2, the complete variable domain is EAEVAQSPRYKITEKSQAVAFWCDPISGHATLYWYRQILGQGPELLVQFQDESVVDDSQLPKDRFSAERLKGVDSTLKIQPAELGDSAMYLCASSSSVGNYGYTFGSGTRLTVV.

This clonotype came up a few times. V gene TRBV19 combines with J gene TRBJ2-1; 9 bases match TRBD2. This CDR3 comprises 13 residues. V shed 10 bases, J shed 9 bases, and the junction held 10 bases outside the gene matches. Germline V gene sequence: CDR1 LNHDA, CDR2 SQIVND (reference sequence). The CDR3 protein is CATGAGGGGEQFF. The CDR3 DNA reads TGTGCCACAGGGGCGGGAGGGGGGGGTGAGCAGTTCTTC.

The chain has TRBV5-1 and TRBJ1-4; a weak D match, TRBD1 (5 bases). The CDR3 extends over 17 amino acids. Looked up from germline, CDR1 is SGHRS and CDR2 is YFSETQ. Trimming stripped 3 bases from V and 8 bases from J, with 23 bases between. DNA of the CDR3: TGCGCCAGCAGCTCCCAGGGATGGGGTACCGGTGGCGAAAAACTGTTTTTT. Protein: CASSSQGWGTGGEKLFF.

This clonotype was seen more than once but under ten times. This chain links TRBV4-1 with TRBJ1-1; D is ambiguous. In germline, CDR1 is MGHRA, CDR2 YSYEKL. V lost 3 bases, J lost 0 bases, and 14 bases lay in between. The CDR3 length is 16 residues. Here the CDR3 DNA reads TGCGCCAGCAGCCATGAAGAGAGGTCCCTGAACACTGAAGCTTTCTTT. It codes for CASSHEERSLNTEAFF.

Only a few counts were recorded for this clonotype. The chain is built from TRBV2 and TRBJ2-7, with 13 bases matching TRBD2. The CDR3 loop spans 14 amino acids. J was trimmed by 5 bases and V by 6 bases; bases with no gene match: 4. The germline V gene has CDR1 SNHLY and CDR2 FYNNEI. Here the CDR3 reads CASRGLAGADEQYV. CDR3 sequence (DNA): TGTGCCAGCAGAGGACTAGCGGGAGCCGACGAGCAGTACGTC.

The V gene is TRBV15, the J gene TRBJ1-3; D is undetermined. Trimming stripped 5 bases from V and 0 bases from J, with 20 bases between. Germline V CDR1 and CDR2: LNHNV, YYDKDF (reference sequence). The CDR3 has 18 residues. The CDR3 DNA reads TGTGCCACCAGCCCCCGCCCCGGCCGGCCTACCTCTGGAAACACCATATATTTT. Its translation is CATSPRPGRPTSGNTIYF. The full variable domain, completed using reference TRBV15 and TRBJ1-3, is DAMVIQNPRYQVTQFGKPVTLSCSQTLNHNVMYWYQQKSSQAPKLLFHYYDKDFNNEADTPDNFQSRRPNTSFCFLDIRSPGLGDTAMYLCATSPRPGRPTSGNTIYFGEGSWLTVV.

This clonotype was detected ten times or more. The chain has TRBV18 and TRBJ1-1, with D maybe TRBD1 (5 bases). The CDR3 is 13 residues long. Trimming stripped 6 bases from V and 5 bases from J, with 13 bases between. Germline V gives CDR1 KGHSH, CDR2 LQKENI. In nucleotides, the CDR3 is TGTGCCAGCTCCCGGGGGGGGGAAACTGAAGCTTTCTTT. Amino acid sequence: CASSRGGETEAFF.